The rows below give T cell receptor beta chains drawn from one sample of a study of blood T cell repertoires in COVID-19. Here immunoSEQ multiplex PCR was the method, and the copy in TCRdb shows in-frame clones only, minus some. Of 90,000 to 100,000 clones detected, 65% to 90% appear once; the ten largest clones hold about 11%. Source material: peripheral blood. These receptors all come from a man in his 70s with active or convalescent COVID-19. Both conserved end residues are part of each CDR3. D genes are given only for firm matches. Not every row has a clone size; where given, it reads once, few, many or a size class.

>TRBJ2-1|TRBD2|NA|TRBV29-1
TGCAGCGCCGGCCCCGGGACTAGCGGGGAACGTGAGCAGTTCTTC
CSAGPGTSGEREQFF
>TRBJ2-4|TRBD1|medium-sized|TRBV3-1/TRBV3-2
TGTGCCAGCATGCCCGGGACAGGGGAGGTGAACATTCAGTACTTC
CASMPGTGEVNIQYF
>TRBJ1-5|NA|NA|TRBV7-9
TGTGCCAGCAGCTTATCGGGGGGAGATCAGCCCCAGCATTTT
CASSLSGGDQPQHF
>TRBJ1-1|NA|NA|TRBV7-9
TGTGCCAGCAGCAGAGAGGGGAACACTGAAGCTTTCTTT
CASSREGNTEAFF
>TRBJ2-7|NA|NA|TRBV5-6
TGTGCCAGCAGCTGGGGTAGGGGCGCCTACGAGCAGTACTTC
CASSWGRGAYEQYF
>TRBJ2-5|TRBD2|NA|TRBV7-2
TGTGCCAGCACGCCATTAGCGGGGGGGCTAGTGACCCAGTACTTC
CASTPLAGGLVTQYF
>TRBJ1-2|NA|NA|TRBV10-3
TGTGCCATCAGTGAGGTGGAGGTTGGCTACACCTTC
CAISEVEVGYTF
>TRBJ1-1|NA|NA|TRBV7-2
TGTGCCAGCAGCTTAGCGTTGCAGATGAACACTGAAGCTTTCTTT
CASSLALQMNTEAFF
>TRBJ2-5|NA|NA|TRBV19
TGTGCCACATCCTTTGGGGGGGGCCCCGCCATCCAAGAGACCCAGTACTTC
CATSFGGGPAIQETQYF
>TRBJ1-1|NA|NA|TRBV19
TGTGCCAGTAGTATCCCGGACAGTTTAAACACTGAAGCTTTCTTT
CASSIPDSLNTEAFF
>TRBJ2-7|TRBD1|NA|TRBV3-1/TRBV3-2
TGTGCCAGCAGCCGGGGGACAGGGAACGGTGAGCAGTACTTC
CASSRGTGNGEQYF
>TRBJ2-3|TRBD2|NA|TRBV5-1
TGCGCCAGCAGCCCCTCCGCTAGCGGGGGGGCCGGGTATGATACGCAGTATTTT
CASSPSASGGAGYDTQYF
>TRBJ1-1|TRBD1|NA|TRBV10-3
TGTGCCATCAGTAACCTGACAGGGACGAACACTGAAGCTTTCTTT
CAISNLTGTNTEAFF
>TRBJ1-1|NA|few|TRBV4-2
TGTGCCAGCAGCCGTGAGAAATTGAACACTGAAGCTTTCTTT
CASSREKLNTEAFF
>TRBJ2-2|NA|NA|TRBV5-6
TGTGCCAGCAGCTTGCTGCGGGCCGGGGAGCTGTTTTTT
CASSLLRAGELFF
>TRBJ2-1|TRBD2|NA|TRBV18
TGTGCCAGCTCACCACCGAAGCGGGGGTACAATGAGCAGTTCTTC
CASSPPKRGYNEQFF